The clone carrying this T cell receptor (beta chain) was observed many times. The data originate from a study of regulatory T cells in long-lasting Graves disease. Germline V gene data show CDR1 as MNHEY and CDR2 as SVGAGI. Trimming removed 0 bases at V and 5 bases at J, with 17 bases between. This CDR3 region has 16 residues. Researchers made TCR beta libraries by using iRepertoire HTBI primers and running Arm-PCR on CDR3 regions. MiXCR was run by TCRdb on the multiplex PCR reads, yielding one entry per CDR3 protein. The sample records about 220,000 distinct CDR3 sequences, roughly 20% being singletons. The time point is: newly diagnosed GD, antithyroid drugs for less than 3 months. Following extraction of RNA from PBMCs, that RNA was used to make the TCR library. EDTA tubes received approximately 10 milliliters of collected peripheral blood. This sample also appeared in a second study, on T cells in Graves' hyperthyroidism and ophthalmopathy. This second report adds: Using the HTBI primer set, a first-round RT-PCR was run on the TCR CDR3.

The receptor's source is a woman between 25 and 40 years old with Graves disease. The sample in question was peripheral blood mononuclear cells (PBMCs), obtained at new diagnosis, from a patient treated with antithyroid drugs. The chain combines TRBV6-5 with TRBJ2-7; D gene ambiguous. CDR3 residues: CASSYSIRTVSNEQYF. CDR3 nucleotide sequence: TGTGCCAGCAGTTACTCGATCCGTACAGTGAGCAACGAGCAGTACTTC.